This T cell receptor (beta chain) is from a study of identical twins. Study conclusions and caveats: Twin-shared out-of-frame alpha sequences showed excess low generation probability. Rather than following the same donors, the conclusions depended on cross-sectional statistical analysis. It was possible that invariant MAIT and iNKT cells partly confounded the zero-insertion analyses.

V dropped 1 base and J dropped 6 bases, with 8 bases sitting between them. The CDR3 has 13 residues. Of note for this clonotype: What it recognizes is unknown.

Addition of a universal primer site occurred through template switching, and cDNA carried unique molecular identifiers. MiXCR was run by TCRdb on the 5' RACE reads, yielding one entry per CDR3 protein. The sample carries 1.5 million to 2 million distinct CDR3 sequences, more than 30% recorded once. The source material was cord blood. The source of this sequence is a newborn girl in good health. This chain links TRBV12-3 or TRBV12-4 with TRBJ2-3; D gene unclear. CDR3 in DNA: TGTGCCAGCAGTTTAGGGCAAGTGGATACGCAGTATTTT. It translates to CASSLGQVDTQYF.